This T cell receptor beta chain was obtained from a study of early T cells in non-severe SARS-CoV-2 infection (dated by TCRdb to the early 2020s). In terms of the full investigation: TCR sequencing used bulk RNA from unsorted whole blood, so alpha and beta chains could not be paired.

About this clonotype itself: Which antigen it targets is not known. No much larger clone is present one base from it, and per-base qualities are unavailable.

Broad study findings and their caveats: VDJdb matching was skewed toward anti-spike CD8 responses and likely underestimated virus-specific expansions, missing private and CD4 specificities.

Libraries were made using 5' RACE. TCRdb shows the sequencer as NextSeq 500. In the TCR library protocol, unique molecular identifiers were attached to individual cDNA molecules to correct for PCR bias and sequencing error. Both TCR alpha and beta chains were sequenced, and tight co-correlation was observed between alpha and beta sequence abundances in each sample. Processing in the source paper ran as follows. Decombinator V4 was used to annotate the V gene, J gene and CDR3 of the TCR sequences. Expanded TCRs were defined as changing significantly between any two time points under a Poisson model with p below 0.0001. Abundances of TCRs were expressed as counts per million after normalisation to the total number of TCRs sequenced in each sample. MAIT TCRs were defined by TRAV1-2 paired with TRAJ12, TRAJ20 or TRAJ33, and iNKT TCRs by TRAV10 paired with TRAJ18. VDJdb, accessed 1 November 2021, was searched for CMV, EBV and SARS-CoV-2 annotated TCRs, excluding TCRs annotated for multiple antigens. TCRdb trimmed the raw reads at Q25, called clones with MiXCR and kept productive beta chains. All rows with the same CDR3 protein become a single entry with the most common DNA and genes. The V and J calls were not made by the authors but by TCRdb's processing. The sample includes 70,000 or so distinct CDR3 sequences, with over 9% observed a single time. The top ten clonotypes cover approximately 8% of the sample.

Looking up the germline V gene yields CDR1 ENHRY and CDR2 SYGVKD. V loses 0 bases, J loses 5 bases, and the germline ends lie 10 bases apart. The CDR3 sequence holds 14 residues, the cysteine and phenylalanine included. The CDR3 DNA has 42 bases and is translated from base 1. This was a case-control study nested in a cohort of healthcare workers in London, UK, who had nasopharyngeal swab PCR tests and blood samples taken every week. Between 23 and 31 March 2020, the week of the UK lockdown, healthcare workers were enrolled and then followed up weekly for as long as 16 weeks. The sample consisted of whole blood, taken at baseline. The chain uses TRBV10-3 and TRBJ1-2; TRBD1 might be the D gene, on 5 matching bases. The receptor's source is an adult who was a healthcare worker with PCR-confirmed SARS-CoV-2 infection or an uninfected control (not recorded which). The DNA is TGTGCCATCAGTGAGTCGGGGACGGATTATGGCTACACCTTC. Translated, it reads CAISESGTDYGYTF.